This T cell receptor (beta chain) was obtained from a study of T cell responses to AZD1222 COVID-19 vaccine (dated by TCRdb to the early 2020s). Notes on the research overall: AZD1222 recipients with second doses at about 4 weeks or about 12 weeks were pooled, because spike-specific TCR depth and breadth did not differ between schedules. Trial participants were enrolled into age subgroups of 18-55, 56-69 and 70-plus years, which contained 148, 28 and 57 TCR-sequenced participants, respectively. A total of around 240 trial participants underwent TCR sequencing, of whom about 200 received two doses of AZD1222 and approximately 25 received two doses of the MenACWY control vaccine. The paper's findings and limits, for the study overall: Spike-specific TCR breadth and depth rose significantly after two AZD1222 doses compared with day 0 and with MenACWY recipients. The vaccine-associated CD4 TCRs covered the entire spike protein, and the dominant responses fell in regions 160-218 and 743-854. Participants were mostly white British and included more females than males, and it was suggested by the authors that clonal diversity may have been underestimated. Because no day 14 peak-response samples were available, repertoires were characterized only after the peak T cell response. Epitopes outside the regions mutated in the B.1.351 and B.1.1.7 variants were reportedly recognized by nearly half of the unique spike-specific TCRs. Conclusions about previously exposed vaccinees are limited because only six or seven AZD1222 recipients were SARS-CoV-2 seropositive at baseline. The 56-69-year group was small, and its depth increase did not reach significance, likely because of low power.

Regarding this clone: The antigen this receptor binds is unknown. No base quality values were provided; no much bigger clone lies one nucleotide off.

Deletion took 5 bases off V and 4 bases off J, with a span of 17 bases between the germline ends. The germline V gene (reference sequence) yields SEHNR for CDR1 and FQNEAQ for CDR2. Counted from cysteine to phenylalanine, this CDR3 has 15 amino acids. The kept DNA is CDR3 alone, 45 bases in frame from the first base. The time point label for this specimen denotes: baseline before first vaccination. Samples from vaccinated people were obtained from the UK trials COV001 and COV002, which included a single-blind randomized controlled phase 2/3 trial of AZD1222 (ChAdOx1 nCoV-19) in healthy adults. Trial participant PBMC samples were collected at day 0 and day 28 after the second dose for TCRbeta chain sequencing. The CDR3 regions of human TCRbeta chains were subjected to immunosequencing. Processing in the source paper ran as follows. TCRs in the repertoires were compared against a reference library of SARS-CoV-2-specific TCRs that had been generated with the MIRA antigen-specificity platform. Breadth meant the fraction of unique TCRs that were SARS-CoV-2-associated, whereas depth meant the fraction of total T cells that were SARS-CoV-2-associated. Using the MIRA data, each spike-specific TCR was mapped to the spike region that the TCR reacts to and placed in a CD4 or CD8 class. Log10-transformed breadth and depth values were compared by one-way ANOVA with Sidak's multiple comparisons tests. TCRdb mirrors the immuneACCESS table, restricted to in-frame sequences. Some clones are absent from its copies; in checked studies, under half trace to an unresolved V gene, and the reason for the others is unknown. D and trimming were read from the DNA, whereas the V and J calls and clone size are those reported in that table. In all, the sample holds some 150,000 clones, and about 93% of those were seen once. About 2.1% of the sample comes from the top ten.

The source material was peripheral blood, sampled on day 0 of AZD1222 vaccination. Rearrangement joined TRBV7-9 to TRBJ1-2; perhaps TRBD1 is the D gene, with 6 bases matching. This clonotype was obtained from an adult in good health. The CDR3 region reads CASSGRQDDSYGYTF. The DNA sequence is as follows: TGTGCCAGCAGCGGCCGACAGGATGATTCCTATGGCTACACCTTC.